Shown below are 22 T cell receptor beta chains from a single sample sequenced in a study of Ad26.COV2.S vaccination and SARS-CoV-2 variants (dated by TCRdb to the early 2020s). The treatment or condition tag for this specimen amounts to: roughly 18 received Ad26.COV2.S at low or high dose, single or two shots; five or six received placebo; per-sample allocation not given. For vaccine and placebo recipients, the sequenced repertoires came from samples collected on day 63 after the first injection. The library came from the immunoSEQ multiplex PCR assay. TCRdb carries this immuneACCESS record with in-frame sequences only. Its versions omit some clonotypes, under half of them owing to an unresolved V gene in the studies checked, with the rest unexplained. This sample gives about 400,000 clones in total; about nine tenths of them show up just once. The top ten hold 1.9% of the sample. The sample was peripheral blood, taken in a trial of Ad26.COV2.S vaccine versus placebo. These receptors originate from a person aged 18 to 65 who received the Ad26.COV2.S COVID-19 vaccine or a placebo.

This clone was detected only a few times. This chain links TRBV18 with TRBJ1-1; no reliable D call. CDR1 KGHSH and CDR2 LQKENI come from the germline V gene. This CDR3 has 14 residues. V lost 2 bases to trimming and J lost 4 bases, with 11 bases between them. The CDR3 DNA follows: TGTGCCAGCTCACCAAAGGAAGGGATCACTGAAGCTTTCTTT. This sequence encodes CASSPKEGITEAFF.

This clone was counted once. The rearrangement uses TRBV4-1 and TRBJ2-1; 7 positions match TRBD2. Germline assignment: CDR1 MGHRA and CDR2 YSYEKL. The CDR3 length is 16 residues. V lost 3 bases, J lost 5 bases, and 10 bases stayed unmatched. The CDR3 spells CASSHKPAGFHNEQFF. In DNA form, the CDR3 reads TGCGCCAGCAGCCATAAGCCAGCGGGATTCCACAATGAGCAGTTCTTC.

As DNA, the CDR3 is TGTGCCTGGAGTGTCGCCCCGGGGCGCTCCTACGAGCAGTACTTC. As protein: CAWSVAPGRSYEQYF. The chain carries TRBV30 and TRBJ2-7, with D tentatively TRBD1 or TRBD2 (5 bases each). This CDR3 is 15 amino acids long. Germline-derived CDR1 and CDR2 are GTSNPN and SVGIG (reference sequence). Deletions cut 0 bases from V and 0 bases from J, with 12 bases between.

J is TRBJ2-5 and V is TRBV15; D is possibly TRBD1 or TRBD2 (5 bases each). Trimming shortened V by 8 bases and J by 5 bases, and 12 bases separated the two germline ends. The germline V gene encodes CDR1 LNHNV and CDR2 YYDKDF (reference sequence). This CDR3 has 12 residues. CDR3 sequence (DNA): TGTGCCACCGGGACCTGGGAGGAGACCCAGTACTTC. This codes for CATGTWEETQYF.

This clone was picked up a small number of times. The chain carries TRBV27 and TRBJ1-2; D might be TRBD1 (5 bases). The CDR3 sequence is 13 residues long. In germline, CDR1 is MNHEY, CDR2 SMNVEV (reference sequence). V lost 8 bases to trimming and J lost 1 base, with 11 bases between them. The CDR3 region is CASGVRVNYGYTF. CDR3 coding DNA: TGTGCCAGCGGGGTCAGGGTTAACTATGGCTACACCTTC.

The J gene is TRBJ1-1, the V gene TRBV7-9, with D possibly matching TRBD1 (5 bases). Germline CDR1 and CDR2: SEHNR and FQNEAQ (reference sequence). V was trimmed by 5 bases and J by 1 base, leaving 14 bases between them. There are 15 residues in the CDR3. CDR3 nucleotide sequence: TGTGCCAGCAGCGGATCAGGGACGGCGAACACTGAAGCTTTCTTT. Protein: CASSGSGTANTEAFF.

The CDR3 DNA reads as TGTGCCAGCAGCGGAGGACAGGGGGCGCGGTACGAGCAGTACTTC. Residues: CASSGGQGARYEQYF. The chain employs TRBV9 and TRBJ2-7; 11 bases map to TRBD1. CDR1 and CDR2 (germline): SGDLS, YYNGEE. The CDR3 totals 15 residues. Losses at the gene ends were 3 bases for V and 4 bases for J; bases not matched to a gene: 6.

In this sample, this clone turned up once. The chain combines TRBV27 with TRBJ2-7; a possible D gene is TRBD1 (5 bases). Germline V CDR1 and CDR2: MNHEY, SMNVEV (reference sequence). This CDR3 region has 16 residues. The V and J ends lost 2 bases and 0 bases respectively, with 14 bases between them. The CDR3 protein is CASSLNRKLASYEQYF. The CDR3 region has the DNA TGTGCCAGCAGTTTAAACAGGAAACTGGCCTCCTACGAGCAGTACTTC.

V is TRBV20-1 and J is TRBJ1-2; the D gene is possibly TRBD1 (5 bases). V shed 3 bases and J shed 10 bases, with 18 bases lying between them. Per germline, CDR1 DFQATT and CDR2 SNEGSKA (reference sequence). The CDR3 runs 13 residues. In DNA, the CDR3 is TGCAGTGCTAGTACCGGGACTGGGATAATCTACACCTTC. It is translated as CSASTGTGIIYTF.

On this clone: The sample has other DNA sequences that encode this CDR3 too. The CDR3 DNA follows: TGCGCCAGCAGCCAAGATCGGGGGACAGATACGCAGTATTTT. As protein: CASSQDRGTDTQYF. J is TRBJ2-3 and V is TRBV4-1; maybe TRBD2 (6 bases). The CDR3 runs 14 residues. The V gene's germline CDR1 is MGHRA and CDR2 YSYEKL. Trimming cost V 0 bases and J 3 bases, with 7 bases left between them.

In nucleotides, the CDR3 is TGCAGCCTCAAGCCTAGCGAGGAAAGGCAGTTCTTC. Its translation: CSLKPSEERQFF. The rearrangement links TRBV29-1 to TRBJ2-1; a weak D match, TRBD2 (6 bases). The germline V gene encodes CDR1 SQVTM and CDR2 ANQGSEA. The CDR3 loop spans 12 amino acids. V lost 8 bases to trimming and J lost 12 bases, with 20 bases between them.

The V gene is TRBV9, the J gene TRBJ1-1, with D possibly matching TRBD1 (5 bases). Per the germline V gene, CDR1 is SGDLS and CDR2 is YYNGEE. V shed 4 bases and J shed 1 base, with 11 bases lying between them. The CDR3 is made up of 14 amino acids. The CDR3 nucleotides are TGTGCCAGCAGCCAAAGACAGTCGAACACTGAAGCTTTCTTT. Protein sequence: CASSQRQSNTEAFF.

The chain couples TRBV19 to TRBJ1-2; D call uncertain. The CDR3 consists of 18 residues. V lost 5 bases and J 4 bases, leaving 26 bases between the germline ends. CDR1 is LNHDA and CDR2 is SQIVND in the germline V gene (reference sequence). Here the CDR3 DNA reads TGTGCCAGTAGTTCCGACCCGCCCGATTTGATGGATAGCTATGGCTACACCTTC. It specifies CASSSDPPDLMDSYGYTF.

V is TRBV30 and J is TRBJ1-2, with D uncertain. CDR1 is GTSNPN, CDR2 SVGIG, per germline (reference sequence). The CDR3 totals 13 residues. V dropped 2 bases and J dropped 7 bases, with 14 bases sitting between them. In nucleotides, the CDR3 is TGTGCCTGGAGTAAGGGTCCTCCGGGTGGCTACACCTTC. Protein sequence: CAWSKGPPGGYTF.

The CDR3 nucleotides are TGCGCCAGCAGCCACCCTGCGGCAGGAGCTTACTATGGCTACACCTTC. Residues: CASSHPAAGAYYGYTF. The chain uses TRBV4-1 and TRBJ1-2; D is ambiguous. Germline CDR1 MGHRA, CDR2 YSYEKL. The CDR3 is 16 residues long. Trimming removed 3 bases from V and 3 bases from J, with 17 bases in between.

This clone turned up a few times. The rearrangement uses TRBV19 and TRBJ2-1; D is ambiguous. Trimming stripped 3 bases from V and 5 bases from J, with 14 bases between. From germline, CDR1 is LNHDA and CDR2 SQIVND (reference sequence). This CDR3 is 15 amino acids long. The CDR3 is CASSMSARSHNEQFF. The CDR3 DNA reads TGTGCCAGTAGTATGAGTGCCAGGAGTCACAATGAGCAGTTCTTC.

The chain couples TRBV3-1 (or the pseudogene TRBV3-2) to TRBJ2-3; 13 bases fit TRBD2. The germline V gene has CDR1 LGHDT and CDR2 YNNKEL (reference sequence). V trimming: 5 bases; J trimming: 3 bases; junction bases outside the gene matches: 8. The CDR3 extends over 17 amino acids. The chain's CDR3 is CASSGLAGVVPTDTQYF. In DNA form, the CDR3 reads TGTGCCAGCAGCGGACTAGCGGGAGTTGTCCCGACAGATACGCAGTATTTT.

The chain is built from TRBV5-1 and TRBJ2-1; 7 bases line up with TRBD2. The CDR3 has 15 residues. V was clipped by 2 bases and J by 9 bases; unmatched bases: 11. Per the germline V gene, CDR1 is SGHRS and CDR2 is YFSETQ. CDR3 nucleotides: TGCGCCAGCAGCTTTCGGAGCGGGGCTATGGCTGAGCAGTTCTTC. The encoded protein is CASSFRSGAMAEQFF.

The chain couples TRBV6-6 to TRBJ2-1; 7 bases agree with TRBD1. Germline V gene lookup returns CDR1 MNHNY and CDR2 SVGAGI (reference sequence). This CDR3 region has 14 residues. V was pared by 8 bases and J by 4 bases, with 8 bases of the junction left unmatched. The DNA of the CDR3 is TGTGCCAGCTATCCGGACAGGCTATACAATGAGCAGTTCTTC. This gives the protein CASYPDRLYNEQFF.

This clone is a singleton in its sample. V is TRBV3-1 (or the pseudogene TRBV3-2) and J is TRBJ1-2; maybe TRBD1 (6 bases). Germline V lookup: CDR1 LGHDT, CDR2 YNNKEL (reference sequence). V shed 1 base and J shed 7 bases, with 13 bases lying between them. The CDR3 is 14 residues long. The chain's CDR3 is CASSQVETGSGYTF. The CDR3 nucleotides read TGTGCCAGCAGCCAAGTAGAGACAGGCAGTGGCTACACCTTC.

This clone was counted between two and nine times. This chain joins TRBV7-2 and TRBJ2-7, with a possible D match to TRBD1 (6 bases). Per the germline V gene, CDR1 is SGHTA and CDR2 is FQGNSA. Trimming removed 5 bases at V and 0 bases at J, with 14 bases between. The CDR3 sequence is 15 residues long. The CDR3 DNA reads as TGTGCCAGCAGCCCAACAGGGTCCAGCTCCTACGAGCAGTACTTC. This codes for CASSPTGSSSYEQYF.

The chain employs TRBV6-4 and TRBJ2-3; D is unclear. The CDR3 consists of 16 residues. V was cut by 0 bases and J by 0 bases, with 10 bases left in between. From germline, CDR1 is MRHNA and CDR2 SNTAGT. CDR3 sequence reads: CASSDSPAASTDTQYF. In DNA, the CDR3 is TGTGCCAGCAGTGACTCCCCCGCGGCTAGCACAGATACGCAGTATTTT.